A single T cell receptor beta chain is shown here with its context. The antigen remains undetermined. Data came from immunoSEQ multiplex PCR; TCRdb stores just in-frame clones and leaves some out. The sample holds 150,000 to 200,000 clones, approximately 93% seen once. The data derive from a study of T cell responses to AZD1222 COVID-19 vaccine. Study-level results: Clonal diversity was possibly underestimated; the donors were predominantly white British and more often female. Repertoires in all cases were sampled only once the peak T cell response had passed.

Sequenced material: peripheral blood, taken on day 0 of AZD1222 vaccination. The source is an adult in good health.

The CDR3 here is CASSPGQGAATRGGQYF. CDR3 nucleotides: TGTGCCAGCAGCCCGGGACAGGGGGCGGCCACCCGGGGAGGGCAGTATTTT. The chain carries TRBV7-8 and TRBJ2-3, with 12 bases matching TRBD1. J gave up 11 bases and V 5 bases, and 17 bases lay outside the gene matches. The CDR3 spans 17 residues. CDR1 is SGHVS and CDR2 is FQNEAQ in the germline V gene.